This passage covers 30 T cell receptor beta chains from one sample sequenced in a study of T cell responses to AZD1222 COVID-19 vaccine. The protocol was immunoSEQ multiplex PCR, while the TCRdb copy is restricted to in-frame clones and leaves out a portion. There are 85,000 to 130,000 clones in the sample; around nine tenths occur only once, and about 3.1% lies in the top ten. The sequenced sample was peripheral blood, obtained 28 days after the second dose of the MenACWY control vaccine. These receptors were collected from an adult who received the MenACWY meningococcal vaccine as a control.

This chain connects TRBV18 to TRBJ2-7; D is possibly TRBD2 (6 bases). Germline V lookup: CDR1 KGHSH, CDR2 LQKENI. The CDR3 covers 12 residues. V lost 3 bases, J lost 7 bases, and 10 bases lay in between. The CDR3 loop reads CASSPWREEQYF. CDR3 nucleotides: TGTGCCAGCTCACCTTGGAGGGAAGAGCAGTACTTC.

The V call is TRBV28, the J call TRBJ1-2; 7 nucleotides line up with TRBD1. The CDR3 is made up of 14 amino acids. V was clipped by 3 bases and J by 4 bases; unmatched bases: 5. Germline loops: CDR1 MDHEN, CDR2 SYDVKM. DNA for the CDR3: TGTGCCAGCAGTTTGTGGACAGGCGGCTATGGCTACACCTTC. Amino acids: CASSLWTGGYGYTF.

The chain joins TRBV30 to TRBJ1-1, with 10 bases that match TRBD1. The V segment lost 2 bases and the J segment 10 bases; nucleotides outside the gene matches: 7. This CDR3 spans 13 amino acids. CDR1 GTSNPN and CDR2 SVGIG come from the germline V gene (reference sequence). The CDR3 DNA reads TGTGCCTGGAGTCTCGGACAGGGGGTACGAGCTTTCTTT. As protein: CAWSLGQGVRAFF. The variable domain in full, completed from reference TRBV30 and TRBJ1-1, reads SQTIHQWPATLVQPVGSPLSLECTVEGTSNPNLYWYRQAAGRGLQLLFYSVGIGQISSEVPQNLSASRPQDRQFILSSKKLLLSDSGFYLCAWSLGQGVRAFFGQGTRLTVV.

V gene TRBV28 combines with J gene TRBJ1-1, with D maybe TRBD1 (6 bases). Trimming removed 6 bases at V and 0 bases at J, with 14 bases between. The CDR3 is 15 amino acids. Germline V gene sequence: CDR1 MDHEN, CDR2 SYDVKM. CDR3 bases: TGTGCCAGCAGCCTCCCGGGGGGGCTGAACACTGAAGCTTTCTTT. Protein: CASSLPGGLNTEAFF.

J is TRBJ2-1 and V is TRBV3-1 (or the pseudogene TRBV3-2); D tentatively reads TRBD1 or TRBD2 (5 bases each). Looked up from germline, CDR1 is LGHDT and CDR2 is YNNKEL (reference sequence). V was pared by 1 base and J by 8 bases, with 12 bases between. This CDR3 contains 14 residues. This CDR3 reads CASSQGGTQHEQFF. As DNA, the CDR3 is TGTGCCAGCAGCCAAGGGGGGACCCAACATGAGCAGTTCTTC.

The rearrangement uses TRBV19 and TRBJ2-5; D might be TRBD2 (5 bases). The CDR3 totals 14 residues. The V gene's germline CDR1 is LNHDA and CDR2 SQIVND (reference sequence). Deletions cut 3 bases from V and 5 bases from J, with 13 bases between. CDR3: CASSIPGIAETQYF. In DNA, the CDR3 is TGTGCCAGTAGTATCCCCGGGATCGCGGAGACCCAGTACTTC.

This clone was counted only a few times. The rearrangement joins TRBV30 to TRBJ2-7; the D gene could be TRBD1 or TRBD2 (5 bases each). Germline V lookup: CDR1 GTSNPN, CDR2 SVGIG (reference sequence). The CDR3 is 12 amino acids. V was pared by 1 base and J by 5 bases, with 9 bases between. The CDR3 loop reads CAWSGTGHEQYF. In DNA form, the CDR3 reads TGTGCCTGGAGTGGGACGGGACACGAGCAGTACTTC.

This chain joins TRBV1 and TRBJ2-3. TRBV1 is a pseudogene. This CDR3 has 15 amino acids. CDR3 coding DNA: TGCACCAGCAGCCCAAATTCGGGGCCCACAGATACGCAGTATTTT. Protein: CTSSPNSGPTDTQYF.

This clone occurred a few times. V gene TRBV25-1 combines with J gene TRBJ2-1; no clear D gene. The CDR3 spans 15 residues. V was pared by 3 bases and J by 0 bases, with 9 bases between. Germline V gives CDR1 MGHDK, CDR2 SYGVNS. The CDR3 DNA follows: TGTGCCAGCAGTGACCCCACAAGCTCCTACAATGAGCAGTTCTTC. Its protein product is CASSDPTSSYNEQFF.

This clone occurred a few times. At the DNA level, this CDR3 is encoded by other sequences in the same sample as well. The V gene is TRBV11-3, the J gene TRBJ2-2; D gene ambiguous. With 5 bases removed from V and 3 bases from J, the gap between germline ends came to 4 bases. The germline V gene encodes CDR1 SGHNT and CDR2 YENEEA. The CDR3 contains 12 residues. The chain's CDR3 is CASSPHTGELFF. The CDR3 DNA reads as TGTGCCAGCAGCCCTCACACCGGGGAGCTGTTTTTT.

The gene calls are TRBV5-8 and TRBJ2-7; 10 bases are a match to TRBD2. With V trimmed by 4 bases and J by 0 bases, 4 bases remained unmatched. Germline assignment: CDR1 SGHTS and CDR2 YDEGEE. The CDR3 has 15 amino acids. The CDR3 loop reads CASSILAGYSYEQYF. DNA for the CDR3: TGTGCCAGCAGCATACTAGCGGGGTACTCCTACGAGCAGTACTTC.

This clone was observed a single time. V gene TRBV7-3 combines with J gene TRBJ2-3; 7 nucleotides align to TRBD1. The J segment lost 1 base and the V segment lost 2 bases, leaving 12 bases of the junction unmatched. The CDR3 spans 18 residues. The germline gives CDR1 SGHTA, CDR2 FQGTGA. CDR3: CASSLGVGQAGGTDTQYF. The CDR3 DNA reads as TGTGCCAGCAGCTTAGGGGTAGGACAGGCAGGGGGCACAGATACGCAGTATTTT.

Only one count was recorded for this clone. This chain uses TRBV7-2 with TRBJ2-3, with 16 bases lining up with TRBD2. Germline trimming cut 3 bases from V and 4 bases from J; bases unmatched to any gene: 1. Germline V gene sequence: CDR1 SGHTA, CDR2 FQGNSA. CDR3 size: 16 residues. As DNA, the CDR3 is TGTGCCAGCAGCTTTGGGACTAGCGGGGGGGCAGATACGCAGTATTTT. Protein sequence: CASSFGTSGGADTQYF.

The rearrangement links TRBV10-3 to TRBJ2-7, with D perhaps given as TRBD1 or TRBD2 (5 bases each). The CDR3 runs 13 residues. V shed 8 bases and J shed 2 bases, with 13 bases lying between them. CDR1 ENHRY and CDR2 SYGVKD come from the germline V gene. The CDR3 DNA reads TGTGCCATCCGAAGGGACGGGGCCTACGAGCAGTACTTC. This sequence encodes CAIRRDGAYEQYF.

The V call is TRBV30, the J call TRBJ1-2; the match to TRBD1 covers 7 bases. V shed 4 bases and J 6 bases; nucleotides not matched to a gene: 8. The CDR3 has 13 residues. CDR1 is GTSNPN, CDR2 SVGIG, per germline (reference sequence). The CDR3 sequence: CAWTFDREDGYTF. The CDR3 DNA is TGTGCCTGGACCTTCGACAGGGAGGATGGCTACACCTTC.

The rearrangement joins TRBV14 to TRBJ1-2; D is ambiguous. Per the germline V gene, CDR1 is SGHDN and CDR2 is FVKESK. This CDR3 contains 12 residues. Trimming took 1 base from V and 9 from J, leaving 9 bases between them. This CDR3 is CASSQGVGRYTF. In DNA form, the CDR3 reads TGTGCCAGCAGCCAAGGGGTAGGGCGCTACACCTTC.

The V gene is TRBV28, the J gene TRBJ2-5; 10 bases map to TRBD2. This CDR3 is built from 16 residues. Per germline, CDR1 MDHEN and CDR2 SYDVKM. V was pared by 6 bases and J by 2 bases, with 9 bases of the junction left unmatched. CDR3 in amino acids: CASSLKAGGRQETQYF. The CDR3 nucleotides are TGTGCCAGCAGCCTAAAAGCGGGGGGGCGGCAAGAGACCCAGTACTTC.

The V gene is TRBV6-5, the J gene TRBJ1-3; D may be TRBD1 (6 bases). CDR1 and CDR2 from the germline V gene are MNHEY and SVGAGI. The CDR3 spans 13 residues. V dropped 8 bases and J dropped 4 bases, with 12 bases sitting between them. CDR3 in amino acids: CASEGGSGNTIYF. The CDR3 bases are TGTGCCAGCGAGGGGGGGTCCGGAAACACCATATATTTT.

The chain combines TRBV6-2 or TRBV6-3 with TRBJ1-2, with a weak D call TRBD1 (5 bases). The germline CDR1 and CDR2 sequences are MNHEY and SVGEGT. V was pared by 5 bases and J by 1 base, with 23 bases between. There are 18 residues in the CDR3. The chain's CDR3 is CASSHRGGRMTNNYGYTF. CDR3 in DNA: TGTGCCAGCAGTCATCGTGGGGGTCGTATGACGAATAACTATGGCTACACCTTC.

This chain uses TRBV28 with TRBJ1-5; D gene ambiguous. The germline CDR1 and CDR2 sequences are MDHEN and SYDVKM. CDR3 length: 14 residues. Trimming cost V 2 bases and J 7 bases, with 12 bases left between them. The CDR3 DNA sequence: TGTGCCAGCAGTTTAGGAGGGAGGGAGCAGCCCCAGCATTTT. Its protein is CASSLGGREQPQHF.

The chain carries TRBV7-3 and TRBJ2-2; either TRBD1 or TRBD2 may supply D (5 bases each). The CDR3 consists of 17 residues. CDR1 and CDR2 from the germline V gene are SGHTA and FQGTGA. V lost 5 bases and J lost 4, with 20 bases in between. The CDR3 is CASSPTGARSFTGELFF. The DNA for the CDR3 is TGTGCCAGCAGCCCCACCGGGGCGAGGAGCTTCACCGGGGAGCTGTTTTTT.

There are a few counts of this clone. The rearrangement links TRBV3-1 (or the pseudogene TRBV3-2) to TRBJ1-4; D gene uncertain. Per germline, CDR1 LGHDT and CDR2 YNNKEL (reference sequence). This CDR3 has 14 amino acids. The ends were cut back, 3 bases at V and 4 bases at J, with 9 bases in the middle. CDR3 region: CASSQAVLNEKLFF. CDR3 sequence (DNA): TGTGCCAGCAGCCAGGCAGTTCTTAATGAAAAACTGTTTTTT.

This clone showed up just a few times. The chain recombines TRBV30 with TRBJ1-5; maybe TRBD1 (6 bases). This CDR3 is built from 12 residues. V was trimmed by 0 bases and J by 6 bases, leaving 6 bases between them. CDR1 and CDR2 (germline): GTSNPN, SVGIG (reference sequence). In DNA, the CDR3 is TGTGCCTGGAGTGTACAGGGTCAGCCCCAGCATTTT. Translated, it gives CAWSVQGQPQHF.

The V gene is TRBV2, the J gene TRBJ2-5, with D maybe TRBD1 (5 bases). CDR1 is SNHLY, CDR2 FYNNEI, per germline. This CDR3 has 13 amino acids. Trimming took 4 bases from V and 5 from J, leaving 11 bases between them. CDR3: CASSVGVGETQYF. The CDR3 DNA follows: TGTGCCAGCAGTGTAGGGGTAGGGGAGACCCAGTACTTC.

This clone was seen only once. The V and J genes are TRBV5-1 and TRBJ2-7, with TRBD1 as a possible D gene (6 bases). The V end lost 0 bases, the J end lost 9 bases, and 22 bases lay between the germline ends. Germline V CDR1 and CDR2: SGHRS, YFSETQ. The CDR3 is 16 amino acids. In DNA form, the CDR3 reads TGCGCCAGCAGCTTGGAGGGGGTGTTTGGGTCCCGCGGGCAGTACTTC. It translates to CASSLEGVFGSRGQYF.

This chain links TRBV24-1 with TRBJ2-5; 7 bases are a match to TRBD1. Germline lookup yields CDR1 KGHDR and CDR2 SFDVKD. The ends lost 7 bases at V and 1 base at J; junction bases unmatched: 2. This CDR3 spans 13 amino acids. This CDR3 reads CATSTGAQETQYF. In nucleotides, the CDR3 is TGTGCCACCAGCACAGGGGCCCAAGAGACCCAGTACTTC.

The table lists this clone with a few counts. V is TRBV3-1 (or the pseudogene TRBV3-2) and J is TRBJ2-7; tentative D call: TRBD2 (5 bases). Germline CDR1 LGHDT, CDR2 YNNKEL (reference sequence). The CDR3 totals 12 residues. V was trimmed by 4 bases and J by 3 bases, leaving 7 bases between them. CDR3 sequence reads: CASSLGDYEQYF. In DNA form, the CDR3 reads TGTGCCAGCAGCCTCGGGGACTACGAGCAGTACTTC.

The chain uses TRBV7-9 and TRBJ1-1; D uncertain. The CDR3 is made up of 11 amino acids. Germline lookup yields CDR1 SEHNR and CDR2 FQNEAQ (reference sequence). Trimming took off 10 bases at V and 4 bases at J, with 10 bases between the two ends. The CDR3 is CAIRWGTEAFF. The CDR3 DNA sequence: TGTGCCATCCGGTGGGGCACTGAAGCTTTCTTT.

V gene TRBV4-2 combines with J gene TRBJ1-3; tentative D call: TRBD1 (6 bases). The V gene's germline CDR1 is LGHNA and CDR2 YNFKEQ. CDR3 size: 12 residues. The V end lost 0 bases, the J end lost 9 bases, and 6 bases lay between the germline ends. The CDR3: CASSQEGGTIYF. CDR3 DNA sequence: TGTGCCAGCAGCCAAGAAGGGGGCACCATATATTTT.

The genes are TRBV6-5 and TRBJ2-7; D gene unclear. CDR1 and CDR2 (germline): MNHEY, SVGAGI. The V and J ends lost 4 bases and 0 bases respectively, with 10 bases between them. CDR3 length: 14 residues. The CDR3 nucleotides are TGTGCCAGCAGTTTCGGATCAAGCTCCTACGAGCAGTACTTC. It translates to CASSFGSSSYEQYF.